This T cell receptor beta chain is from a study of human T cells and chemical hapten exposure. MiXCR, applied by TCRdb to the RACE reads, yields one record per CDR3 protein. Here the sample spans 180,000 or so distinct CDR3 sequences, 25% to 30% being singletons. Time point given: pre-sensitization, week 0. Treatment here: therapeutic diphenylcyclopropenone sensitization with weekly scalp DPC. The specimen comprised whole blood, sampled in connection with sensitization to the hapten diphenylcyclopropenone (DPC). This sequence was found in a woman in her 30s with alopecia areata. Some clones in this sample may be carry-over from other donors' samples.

CDR3 region: CSVRPPTTEAFF. The CDR3 DNA is TGCAGCGTCCGACCCCCGACAACTGAAGCTTTCTTT. V and J are TRBV29-1 and TRBJ1-1; D is uncertain. The CDR3 has 12 amino acids. V was shortened by 6 bases and J by 5 bases, with 13 bases between the two germline ends. The germline CDR1 and CDR2 sequences are SQVTM and ANQGSEA.